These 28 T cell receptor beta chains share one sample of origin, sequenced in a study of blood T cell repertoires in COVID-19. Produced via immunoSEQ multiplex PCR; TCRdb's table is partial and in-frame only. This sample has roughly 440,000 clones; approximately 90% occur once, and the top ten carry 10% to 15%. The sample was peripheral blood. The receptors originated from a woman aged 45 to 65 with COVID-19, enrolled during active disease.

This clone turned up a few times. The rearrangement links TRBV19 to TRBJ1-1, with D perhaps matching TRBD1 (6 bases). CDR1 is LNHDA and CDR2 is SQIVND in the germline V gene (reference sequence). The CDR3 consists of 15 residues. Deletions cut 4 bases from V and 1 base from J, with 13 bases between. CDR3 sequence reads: CASSTRTVPNTEAFF. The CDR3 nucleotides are TGTGCCAGTAGTACCCGGACAGTTCCGAACACTGAAGCTTTCTTT.

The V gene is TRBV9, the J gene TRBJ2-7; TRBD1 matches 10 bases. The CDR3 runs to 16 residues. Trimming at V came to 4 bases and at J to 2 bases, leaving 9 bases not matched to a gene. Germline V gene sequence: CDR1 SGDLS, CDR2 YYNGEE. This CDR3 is CASSQDSGTGAYEQYF. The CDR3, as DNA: TGTGCCAGCAGCCAAGATTCCGGGACAGGGGCCTACGAGCAGTACTTC.

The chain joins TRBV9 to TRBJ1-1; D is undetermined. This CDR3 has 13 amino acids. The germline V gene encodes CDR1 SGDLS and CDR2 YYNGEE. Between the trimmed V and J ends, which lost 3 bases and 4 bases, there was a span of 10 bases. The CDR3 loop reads CASSEGGSTEAFF. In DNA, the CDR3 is TGTGCCAGCAGCGAAGGCGGGAGCACTGAAGCTTTCTTT. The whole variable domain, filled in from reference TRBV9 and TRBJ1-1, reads DSGVTQTPKHLITATGQRVTLRCSPRSGDLSVYWYQQSLDQGLQFLIQYYNGEERAKGNILERFSAQQFPDLHSELNLSSLELGDSALYFCASSEGGSTEAFFGQGTRLTVV.

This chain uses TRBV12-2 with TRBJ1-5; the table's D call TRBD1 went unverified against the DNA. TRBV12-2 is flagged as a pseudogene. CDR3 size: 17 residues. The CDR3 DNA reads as TGTGCAAGTCGCTTAGAGGGGGACAGGGACCCCCATCAGCCCCAGCATTTT. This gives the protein CASRLEGDRDPHQPQHF.

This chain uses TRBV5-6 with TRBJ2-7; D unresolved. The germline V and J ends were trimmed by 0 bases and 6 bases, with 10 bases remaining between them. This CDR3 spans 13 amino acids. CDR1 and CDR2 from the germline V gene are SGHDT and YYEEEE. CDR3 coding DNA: TGTGCCAGCAGCTTGGCCTTCATGCGCGAGCAGTACTTC. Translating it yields CASSLAFMREQYF. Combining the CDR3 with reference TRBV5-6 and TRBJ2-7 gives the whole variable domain DAGVTQSPTHLIKTRGQQVTLRCSPKSGHDTVSWYQQALGQGPQFIFQYYEEEERQRGNFPDRFSGHQFPNYSSELNVNALLLGDSALYLCASSLAFMREQYFGPGTRLTVT.

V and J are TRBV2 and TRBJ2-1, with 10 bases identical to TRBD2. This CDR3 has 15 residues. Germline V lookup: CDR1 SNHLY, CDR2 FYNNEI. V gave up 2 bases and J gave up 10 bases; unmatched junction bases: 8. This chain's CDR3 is CASSELLAGEDEQFF. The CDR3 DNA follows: TGTGCCAGCAGTGAATTGCTAGCGGGGGAAGACGAGCAGTTCTTC.

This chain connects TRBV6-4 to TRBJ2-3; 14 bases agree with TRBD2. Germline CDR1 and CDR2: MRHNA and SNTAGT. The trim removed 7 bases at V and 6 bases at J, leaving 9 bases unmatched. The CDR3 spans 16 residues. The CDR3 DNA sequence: TGTGCCAGCACCACCAAAAGGACTAGCGGGGGGGATACGCAGTATTTT. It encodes CASTTKRTSGGDTQYF.

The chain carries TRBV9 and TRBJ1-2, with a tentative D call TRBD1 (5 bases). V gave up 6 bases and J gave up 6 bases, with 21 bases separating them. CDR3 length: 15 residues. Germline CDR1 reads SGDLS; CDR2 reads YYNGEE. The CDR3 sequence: CASTEVGELWDGYTF. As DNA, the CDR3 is TGTGCCAGCACCGAAGTAGGGGAATTGTGGGATGGCTACACCTTC.

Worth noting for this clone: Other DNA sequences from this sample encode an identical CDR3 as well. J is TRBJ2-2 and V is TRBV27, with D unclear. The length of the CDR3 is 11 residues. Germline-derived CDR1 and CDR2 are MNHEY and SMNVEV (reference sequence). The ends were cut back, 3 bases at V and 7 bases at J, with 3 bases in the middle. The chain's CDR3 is CASSFSGELFF. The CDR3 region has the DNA TGTGCCAGCAGTTTCAGCGGGGAGCTGTTTTTT.

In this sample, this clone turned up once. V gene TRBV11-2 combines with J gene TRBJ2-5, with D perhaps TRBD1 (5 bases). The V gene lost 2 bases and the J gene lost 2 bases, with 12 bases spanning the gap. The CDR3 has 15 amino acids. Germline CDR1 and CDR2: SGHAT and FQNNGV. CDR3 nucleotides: TGTGCCAGCAGCTTACAGGGAACCTTACAAGAGACCCAGTACTTC. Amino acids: CASSLQGTLQETQYF.

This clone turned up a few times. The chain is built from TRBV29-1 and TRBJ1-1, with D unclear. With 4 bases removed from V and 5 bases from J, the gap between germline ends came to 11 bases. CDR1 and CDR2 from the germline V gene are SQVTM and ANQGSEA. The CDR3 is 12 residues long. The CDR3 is CSVGVLSTEAFF. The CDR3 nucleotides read TGCAGCGTTGGTGTTCTGTCGACTGAAGCTTTCTTT.

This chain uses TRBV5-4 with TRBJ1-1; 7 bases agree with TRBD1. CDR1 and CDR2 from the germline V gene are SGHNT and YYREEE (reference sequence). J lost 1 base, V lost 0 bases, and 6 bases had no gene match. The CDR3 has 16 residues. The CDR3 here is CASSLVRQGGNTEAFF. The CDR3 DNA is TGTGCCAGCAGCTTGGTTCGACAGGGAGGGAACACTGAAGCTTTCTTT. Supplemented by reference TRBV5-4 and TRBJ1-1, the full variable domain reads ETGVTQSPTHLIKTRGQQVTLRCSSQSGHNTVSWYQQALGQGPQFIFQYYREEENGRGNFPPRFSGLQFPNYSSELNVNALELDDSALYLCASSLVRQGGNTEAFFGQGTRLTVV.

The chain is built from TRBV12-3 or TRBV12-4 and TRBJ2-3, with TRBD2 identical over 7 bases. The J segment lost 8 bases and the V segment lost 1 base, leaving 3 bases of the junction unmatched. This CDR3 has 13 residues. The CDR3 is CASSLGGGGTQYF. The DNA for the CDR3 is TGTGCCAGCAGTTTAGGGGGCGGGGGTACGCAGTATTTT.

CDR3 sequence: CATSDSSSVEEAETQYF. For the CDR3, the DNA is TGTGCCACCAGTGATTCGTCTAGCGTGGAGGAGGCCGAGACCCAGTACTTC. This chain connects TRBV24-1 to TRBJ2-5, with D perhaps matching TRBD2 (6 bases). The CDR3 runs to 17 residues. The V end was cut by 2 bases, the J end by 5 bases, with 20 bases between. The germline gives CDR1 KGHDR, CDR2 SFDVKD.

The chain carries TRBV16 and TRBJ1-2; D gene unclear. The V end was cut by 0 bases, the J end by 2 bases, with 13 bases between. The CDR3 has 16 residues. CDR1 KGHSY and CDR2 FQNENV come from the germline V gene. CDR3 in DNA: TGTGCCAGCAGCCAATCTCCGGGAGGGATCAACTATGGCTACACCTTC. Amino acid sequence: CASSQSPGGINYGYTF. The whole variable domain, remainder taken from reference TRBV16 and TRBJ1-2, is GEEVAQTPKHLVRGEGQKAKLYCAPIKGHSYVFWYQQVLKNEFKFLISFQNENVFDETGMPKERFSAKCLPNSPCSLEIQATKLEDSAVYFCASSQSPGGINYGYTFGSGTRLTVV.

The CDR3, as DNA: TGTGCCAGTAGTAGAACAGGGTCCACTAATGAAAAACTGTTTTTT. Amino acid sequence: CASSRTGSTNEKLFF. The V gene is TRBV19, the J gene TRBJ1-4, with D perhaps matching TRBD1 (6 bases). The V and J ends lost 4 bases and 2 bases respectively, with 11 bases between them. Germline V gene sequence: CDR1 LNHDA, CDR2 SQIVND (reference sequence). The CDR3 is 15 amino acids.

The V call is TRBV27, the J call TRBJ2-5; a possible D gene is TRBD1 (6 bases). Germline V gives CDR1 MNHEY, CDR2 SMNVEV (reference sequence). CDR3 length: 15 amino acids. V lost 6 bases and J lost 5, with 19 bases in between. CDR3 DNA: TGTGCCAGCAGCACTCGACAGGTGTCCGGGGAGACCCAGTACTTC. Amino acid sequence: CASSTRQVSGETQYF.

As DNA, the CDR3 is TGTGCCAGCAGCTTAGGGGACAGCGGGGGGTACACTGAAGCTTTCTTT. As protein: CASSLGDSGGYTEAFF. The genes are TRBV11-1 and TRBJ1-1; 7 positions match TRBD1. Germline trimming cut 1 base from V and 3 bases from J; bases unmatched to any gene: 8. The CDR3 runs to 16 residues. Germline CDR1 is SGHAT and CDR2 is FQDESV (reference sequence).

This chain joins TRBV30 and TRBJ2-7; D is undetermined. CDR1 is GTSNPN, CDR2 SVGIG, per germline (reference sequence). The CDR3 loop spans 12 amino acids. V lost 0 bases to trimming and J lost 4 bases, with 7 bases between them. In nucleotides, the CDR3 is TGTGCCTGGAGTGTATCCGCGTACGAGCAGTACTTC. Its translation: CAWSVSAYEQYF. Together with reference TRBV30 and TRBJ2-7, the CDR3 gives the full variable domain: SQTIHQWPATLVQPVGSPLSLECTVEGTSNPNLYWYRQAAGRGLQLLFYSVGIGQISSEVPQNLSASRPQDRQFILSSKKLLLSDSGFYLCAWSVSAYEQYFGPGTRLTVT.

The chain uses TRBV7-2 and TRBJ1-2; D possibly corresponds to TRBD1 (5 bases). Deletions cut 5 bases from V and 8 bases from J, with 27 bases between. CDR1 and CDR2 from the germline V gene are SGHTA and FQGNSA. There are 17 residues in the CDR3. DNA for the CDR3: TGTGCCAGCAGCCGGGACCTGGGGGAGGGGTTTTCAGTGGGCTACACCTTC. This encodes CASSRDLGEGFSVGYTF.

The CDR3 nucleotides read TGTGCCAGCAGCGCCAACACAGATACGCAGTATTTT. It yields the protein CASSANTDTQYF. This rearrangement joins TRBV9 to TRBJ2-3; D call uncertain. Germline V gives CDR1 SGDLS, CDR2 YYNGEE. V lost 3 bases and J 2 bases, leaving 4 bases between the germline ends. The length of the CDR3 is 12 residues.

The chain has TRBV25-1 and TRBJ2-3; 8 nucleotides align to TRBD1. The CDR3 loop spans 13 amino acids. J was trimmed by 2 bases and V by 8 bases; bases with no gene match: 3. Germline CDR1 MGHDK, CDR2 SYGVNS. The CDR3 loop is CASGQGPTDTQYF. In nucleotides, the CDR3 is TGTGCCAGCGGACAGGGCCCCACAGATACGCAGTATTTT.

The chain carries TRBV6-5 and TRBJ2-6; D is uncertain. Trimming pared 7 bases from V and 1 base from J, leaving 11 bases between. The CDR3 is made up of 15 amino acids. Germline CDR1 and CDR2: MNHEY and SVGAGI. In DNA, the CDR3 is TGTGCCAGCACCCTTCACTTATCTGGGGCCAACGTCCTGACTTTC. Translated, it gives CASTLHLSGANVLTF.

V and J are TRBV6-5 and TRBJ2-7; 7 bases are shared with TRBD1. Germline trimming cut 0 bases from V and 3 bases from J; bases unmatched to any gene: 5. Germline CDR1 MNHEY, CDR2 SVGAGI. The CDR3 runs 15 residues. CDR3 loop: CASSYSGAGGYEQYF. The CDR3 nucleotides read TGTGCCAGCAGTTACTCGGGGGCAGGGGGCTACGAGCAGTACTTC.

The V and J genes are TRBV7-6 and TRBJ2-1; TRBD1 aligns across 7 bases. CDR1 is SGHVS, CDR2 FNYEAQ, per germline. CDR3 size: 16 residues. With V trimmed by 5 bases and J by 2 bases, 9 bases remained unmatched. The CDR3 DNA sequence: TGTGCCAGCAGCGTACAGGGGCCTTATACCTACAATGAGCAGTTCTTC. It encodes CASSVQGPYTYNEQFF.

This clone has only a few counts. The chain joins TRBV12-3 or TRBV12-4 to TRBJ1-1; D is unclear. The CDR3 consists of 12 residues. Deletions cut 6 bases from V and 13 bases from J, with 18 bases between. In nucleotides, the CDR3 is TGTGCCAGCAGCCCCGGCGGTCTGTGGAGTTTCTTT. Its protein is CASSPGGLWSFF.

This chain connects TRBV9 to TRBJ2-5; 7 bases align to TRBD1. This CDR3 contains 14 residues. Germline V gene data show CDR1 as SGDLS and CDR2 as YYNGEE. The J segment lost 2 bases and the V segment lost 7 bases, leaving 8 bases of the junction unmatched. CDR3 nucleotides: TGTGCCAGCCAGCACCGGGACAGTCAAGAGACCCAGTACTTC. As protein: CASQHRDSQETQYF.

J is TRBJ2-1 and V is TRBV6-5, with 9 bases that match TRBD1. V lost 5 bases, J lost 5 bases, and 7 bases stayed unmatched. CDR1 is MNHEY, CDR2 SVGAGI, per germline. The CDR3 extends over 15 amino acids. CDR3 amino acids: CASSLTGGGHNEQFF. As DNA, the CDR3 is TGTGCCAGCAGTCTAACAGGGGGCGGCCACAATGAGCAGTTCTTC.